This passage covers 5 T cell receptor beta chains from one sample sequenced in a study of T cell clones after liver transplantation. Clones were sequenced by immunoSEQ multiplex PCR, and TCRdb holds only the in-frame ones, with some missing. Among under 90,000 clones listed, 75% to 85% were seen once. The material sequenced was CD4+ T cells from blood, taken before liver transplant. These receptors were obtained from a human donor who received a liver transplant.

The CDR3 region has the DNA TGTGCCAGCAGCTTAGCCGCGGGACTAGTTCAAGAGACCCAGTACTTC. Amino acids: CASSLAAGLVQETQYF. The V and J genes are TRBV11-1 and TRBJ2-5; TRBD2 agrees at 8 bases. V trimming: 0 bases; J trimming: 2 bases; junction bases outside the gene matches: 5. CDR1 is SGHAT and CDR2 is FQDESV in the germline V gene (reference sequence). The CDR3 has 16 amino acids.

V gene TRBV7-9 combines with J gene TRBJ2-5; D not certain. CDR3 size: 12 residues. Germline-derived CDR1 and CDR2 are SEHNR and FQNEAQ (reference sequence). The V end lost 0 bases, the J end lost 4 bases, and 3 bases lay between the germline ends. CDR3 amino acids: CASSLAGETQYF. In DNA form, the CDR3 reads TGTGCCAGCAGCTTAGCCGGAGAGACCCAGTACTTC. Combining the CDR3 with reference TRBV7-9 and TRBJ2-5 gives the whole variable domain DTGVSQNPRHKITKRGQNVTFRCDPISEHNRLYWYRQTLGQGPEFLTYFQNEAQLEKSRLLSDRFSAERPKGSFSTLEIQRTEQGDSAMYLCASSLAGETQYFGPGTRLLVL.

The chain combines TRBV29-1 with TRBJ1-2; perhaps TRBD1 as D (5 bases). The CDR3 extends over 15 amino acids. V was pared by 1 base and J by 2 bases, with 14 bases between. CDR1 is SQVTM and CDR2 is ANQGSEA in the germline V gene. CDR3 protein: CSVEGLGTTNYGYTF. CDR3 DNA sequence: TGCAGCGTTGAAGGGCTCGGGACCACAAACTATGGCTACACCTTC. Complete variable domain (other parts from reference TRBV29-1 and TRBJ1-2): SAVISQKPSRDICQRGTSLTIQCQVDSQVTMMFWYRQQPGQSLTLIATANQGSEATYESGFVIDKFPISRPNLTFSTLTVSNMSPEDSSIYLCSVEGLGTTNYGYTFGSGTRLTVV.

The chain combines TRBV7-6 with TRBJ2-2, with D tentatively TRBD2 (6 bases). V lost 3 bases to trimming and J lost 0 bases, with 11 bases between them. This CDR3 is built from 16 residues. Germline CDR1 SGHVS, CDR2 FNYEAQ. The CDR3 protein is CASSLEPSANTGELFF. CDR3 sequence (DNA): TGTGCCAGCAGCTTGGAACCTAGCGCGAACACCGGGGAGCTGTTTTTT.

This clone has just a few counts. The chain couples TRBV6-1 to TRBJ2-7, with D unresolved. The V and J ends lost 7 bases and 1 base respectively, with 17 bases between them. The CDR3 consists of 15 residues. Germline V gene sequence: CDR1 MNHNS, CDR2 SASEGT. DNA of the CDR3: TGTGCCAGCATTCCCCGTGATGGGCCTTCCTACGAGCAGTACTTC. Translating it yields CASIPRDGPSYEQYF.